This entry lists 27 T cell receptor beta chains sequenced from one sample in a study of cytomegalovirus exposure and HLA in healthy donors. The data were produced by immunoSEQ multiplex PCR, yet TCRdb's version contains in-frame clones alone and is incomplete. The sample consists of 160,000 or so clones, 70% to 90% of them appearing once. Sequencing was carried out using PBMCs. The receptors derive from a man younger than 30 in good health and CMV-seronegative.

The chain links TRBV18 to TRBJ2-7; 8 bases match TRBD2. The CDR3 has 17 amino acids. V trimming: 3 bases; J trimming: 6 bases; junction bases outside the gene matches: 16. CDR1 and CDR2 (germline): KGHSH, LQKENI. CDR3 protein: CASSPTTGRVGILEQYV. CDR3 in DNA: TGTGCCAGCTCACCGACCACCGGGAGGGTTGGAATCCTCGAGCAGTACGTC.

The chain combines TRBV19 with TRBJ2-7; D is uncertain. The CDR3 covers 12 residues. Germline CDR1 LNHDA, CDR2 SQIVND (reference sequence). Deletions cut 3 bases from V and 6 bases from J, with 9 bases between. Written as DNA, the CDR3 is TGTGCCAGTAGTATCGGTCCATCCGAGCAGTACTTC. Translation: CASSIGPSEQYF.

This sequence joins TRBV10-3 and TRBJ2-5, with TRBD2 as a possible D gene (6 bases). The CDR3 covers 15 residues. CDR1 ENHRY and CDR2 SYGVKD come from the germline V gene. V was clipped by 0 bases and J by 4 bases, with 12 bases between them. Here the CDR3 reads CAISESRLGSETQYF. In DNA form, the CDR3 reads TGTGCCATCAGTGAGTCAAGACTAGGATCAGAGACCCAGTACTTC.

The chain employs TRBV2 and TRBJ2-5; 14 bases agree with TRBD2. V was pared by 7 bases and J by 2 bases, with 9 bases of the junction left unmatched. This CDR3 is built from 17 residues. CDR1 SNHLY and CDR2 FYNNEI come from the germline V gene. CDR3: CASTRLAGGLGQETQYF. In DNA form, the CDR3 reads TGTGCCAGCACCAGACTAGCGGGGGGGTTAGGTCAAGAGACCCAGTACTTC.

The chain recombines TRBV27 with TRBJ1-1; TRBD1 aligns across 10 bases. Germline values: CDR1 MNHEY, CDR2 SMNVEV (reference sequence). The CDR3 contains 17 residues. With 0 bases clipped from V and 5 bases from J, the junction kept 9 bases outside the gene matches. As DNA, the CDR3 is TGTGCCAGCAGTTTATCTCGTTTTCGGGGACAGGGGACTGAAGCTTTCTTT. Its protein is CASSLSRFRGQGTEAFF.

V is TRBV4-3 and J is TRBJ2-7; 15 positions match TRBD2. The CDR3 extends over 19 amino acids. Germline CDR1 and CDR2: LGHNA and YSLEER. J lost 2 bases, V lost 2 bases, and 10 bases had no gene match. The CDR3 loop reads CASSQSPWTSGRVPYEQYF. The CDR3 DNA reads TGCGCCAGCAGCCAATCGCCTTGGACTAGCGGGAGGGTACCCTACGAGCAGTACTTC.

V usage is TRBV19 and J usage is TRBJ2-1; 8 bases agree with TRBD2. Germline CDR1 LNHDA, CDR2 SQIVND (reference sequence). The CDR3 has 13 amino acids. V shed 2 bases and J 8 bases; nucleotides not matched to a gene: 2. The CDR3 is CASSITSGYEQFF. CDR3 nucleotides: TGTGCCAGTAGTATAACTAGCGGATATGAGCAGTTCTTC.

This chain joins TRBV7-2 and TRBJ2-7, with D possibly matching TRBD1 (5 bases). The V end lost 4 bases, the J end lost 2 bases, and 6 bases lay between the germline ends. The CDR3 contains 12 residues. Germline V gives CDR1 SGHTA, CDR2 FQGNSA. CDR3 region: CASSSDTYEQYF. CDR3 bases: TGTGCCAGCAGCTCGGACACCTACGAGCAGTACTTC.

The CDR3 loop reads CASSELGTGGFNEQFF. In nucleotides, the CDR3 is TGTGCCAGCAGTGAATTGGGGACAGGGGGCTTCAATGAGCAGTTCTTC. The genes are TRBV25-1 and TRBJ2-1, with 12 bases aligning to TRBD1. This CDR3 comprises 16 residues. Germline trimming cut 1 base from V and 6 bases from J; bases unmatched to any gene: 4. The germline CDR1 and CDR2 sequences are MGHDK and SYGVNS. Full variable domain (remainder filled in from reference TRBV25-1 and TRBJ2-1): EADIYQTPRYLVIGTGKKITLECSQTMGHDKMYWYQQDPGMELHLIHYSYGVNSTEKGDLSSESTVSRIRTEHFPLTLESARPSHTSQYLCASSELGTGGFNEQFFGPGTRLTVL.

V usage is TRBV30 and J usage is TRBJ2-3; 10 nucleotides match TRBD1. The CDR3 loop spans 15 amino acids. Germline V gene lookup returns CDR1 GTSNPN and CDR2 SVGIG (reference sequence). J lost 3 bases, V lost 2 bases, and 5 bases had no gene match. The CDR3 DNA is TGTGCCTGGAGTTTAGGACAGGGGGGGACAGATACGCAGTATTTT. Amino acids: CAWSLGQGGTDTQYF.

The J gene is TRBJ2-7, the V gene TRBV11-2; 12 positions match TRBD2. After removal of 0 bases from V and 6 bases from J, the junction contained 6 bases not matched to a gene. This CDR3 spans 16 amino acids. Germline values: CDR1 SGHAT, CDR2 FQNNGV. The CDR3 coding sequence is TGTGCCAGCAGCTTAGAACGACTAGCGGGAGAGGGCGAGCAGTACTTC. Translated: CASSLERLAGEGEQYF. The whole variable domain, remainder taken from reference TRBV11-2 and TRBJ2-7, is EAGVAQSPRYKIIEKRQSVAFWCNPISGHATLYWYQQILGQGPKLLIQFQNNGVVDDSQLPKDRFSAERLKGVDSTLKIQPAKLEDSAVYLCASSLERLAGEGEQYFGPGTRLTVT.

The V gene is TRBV5-1, the J gene TRBJ2-6; D ambiguous. CDR3 length equals 14 residues. Germline V lookup: CDR1 SGHRS, CDR2 YFSETQ. The V end lost 0 bases, the J end lost 11 bases, and 12 bases lay between the germline ends. The CDR3 reads CASSLEAGNHVLTF. CDR3 nucleotides: TGCGCCAGCAGCTTGGAGGCAGGAAATCACGTCCTGACTTTC.

The genes are TRBV29-1 and TRBJ2-7, with a tentative D call TRBD1 (6 bases). The V end was cut by 6 bases, the J end by 3 bases, with 15 bases between. The germline V gene encodes CDR1 SQVTM and CDR2 ANQGSEA. This CDR3 contains 13 residues. This CDR3 reads CSVRQVLGYEQYF. Here the CDR3 DNA reads TGCAGCGTGCGACAGGTGTTGGGCTACGAGCAGTACTTC.

V is TRBV29-1 and J is TRBJ1-4, with D possibly being TRBD1 (5 bases). Germline CDR1 and CDR2: SQVTM and ANQGSEA. Trimming shortened V by 4 bases and J by 5 bases, and 8 bases separated the two germline ends. The CDR3 covers 12 residues. The CDR3 sequence is CSVGQSNEKLFF. The CDR3 bases are TGCAGCGTTGGACAGTCCAATGAAAAACTGTTTTTT.

The J gene is TRBJ2-3, the V gene TRBV5-1; 10 nucleotides match TRBD2. Germline V gives CDR1 SGHRS, CDR2 YFSETQ. The CDR3 contains 18 residues. V lost 0 bases and J lost 0; bases outside the gene matches: 7. CDR3 sequence reads: CASSLGLAGVSSTDTQYF. In DNA, the CDR3 is TGCGCCAGCAGCTTGGGCCTAGCGGGGGTATCTAGCACAGATACGCAGTATTTT.

The rearrangement uses TRBV7-7 and TRBJ2-7, with 13 bases lining up with TRBD2. Germline V gene data show CDR1 as SSHAT and CDR2 as FNYEAQ (reference sequence). The CDR3 extends over 15 amino acids. DNA for the CDR3: TGTGCTACTCATCAGGGGACTAGCGGGGCCGACGAGCAGTACGTC. This sequence encodes CATHQGTSGADEQYV.

This sequence joins TRBV7-2 and TRBJ2-7; 7 bases align to TRBD1. Germline CDR1 SGHTA, CDR2 FQGNSA. The CDR3 sequence is 15 residues long. J was trimmed by 2 bases and V by 3 bases; bases with no gene match: 7. DNA of the CDR3: TGTGCCAGCAGCTTGCCGGGACAGATCCCCTACGAGCAGTACTTC. It translates to CASSLPGQIPYEQYF.

The J gene is TRBJ1-5, the V gene TRBV18; TRBD1 agrees at 8 bases. Germline loops: CDR1 KGHSH, CDR2 LQKENI. The length of the CDR3 is 15 residues. Unmatched junction bases numbered 4, after V lost 3 bases and J lost 3 bases. The CDR3 coding sequence is TGTGCCAGCTCACCCGGGACAGGCTTCAATCAGCCCCAGCATTTT. It encodes CASSPGTGFNQPQHF.

This clone was observed a few times. The rearrangement links TRBV14 to TRBJ2-7; tentative D call: TRBD2 (5 bases). The germline V gene has CDR1 SGHDN and CDR2 FVKESK. Between the trimmed V and J ends, which lost 1 base and 0 bases, there was a span of 13 bases. This CDR3 comprises 16 residues. The CDR3, as DNA: TGTGCCAGCAGCCAAGGACCTCGGGGTGGCTCCTACGAGCAGTACGTC. It is translated as CASSQGPRGGSYEQYV.

J is TRBJ1-2 and V is TRBV28; D perhaps matches TRBD1 (6 bases). The CDR3 runs to 14 residues. The ends were cut back, 6 bases at V and 1 base at J, with 12 bases in the middle. Germline CDR1 and CDR2: MDHEN and SYDVKM. In DNA form, the CDR3 reads TGTGCCAGCAGCTCGCGGACAGTTAACTATGGCTACACCTTC. Translated, it gives CASSSRTVNYGYTF.

This clone occurred once. The V call is TRBV7-2, the J call TRBJ1-5; the match to TRBD1 covers 8 bases. CDR3 length: 15 amino acids. The germline V gene encodes CDR1 SGHTA and CDR2 FQGNSA. Trimming cost V 0 bases and J 3 bases; bases outside gene matches: 1. The CDR3 reads CASSLATGVNQPQHF. The CDR3 nucleotides are TGTGCCAGCAGCTTAGCGACAGGGGTCAATCAGCCCCAGCATTTT.

The V gene is TRBV5-1, the J gene TRBJ1-2; D remains unclear. This CDR3 has 15 amino acids. CDR1 is SGHRS, CDR2 YFSETQ, per germline. The V end was cut by 0 bases, the J end by 4 bases, with 13 bases between. CDR3 loop: CASSLVTGLSYGYTF. In DNA, the CDR3 is TGCGCCAGCAGCTTGGTTACGGGATTAAGCTATGGCTACACCTTC. The variable domain in full, with the rest retrieved from reference TRBV5-1 and TRBJ1-2, is KAGVTQTPRYLIKTRGQQVTLSCSPISGHRSVSWYQQTPGQGLQFLFEYFSETQRNKGNFPGRFSGRQFSNSRSEMNVSTLELGDSALYLCASSLVTGLSYGYTFGSGTRLTVV.

The rearrangement uses TRBV4-2 and TRBJ1-1; 7 bases align to TRBD1. V lost 2 bases, J lost 5 bases, and 2 bases stayed unmatched. The germline gives CDR1 LGHNA, CDR2 YNFKEQ. This CDR3 has 13 amino acids. The CDR3 is CASSQPGGTEAFF. In DNA, the CDR3 is TGTGCCAGCAGCCAACCAGGGGGGACTGAAGCTTTCTTT.

The chain links TRBV27 to TRBJ2-5, with a tentative D call TRBD1 (5 bases). Per germline, CDR1 MNHEY and CDR2 SMNVEV (reference sequence). V lost 3 bases to trimming and J lost 4 bases, with 12 bases between them. The CDR3 contains 14 residues. Written as DNA, the CDR3 is TGTGCCAGCAGTTTTGCCCCCAGGGCAGAGACCCAGTACTTC. It encodes CASSFAPRAETQYF.

This clone was seen only a few times. The J gene is TRBJ1-6, the V gene TRBV4-2, with unresolved D. In germline, CDR1 is LGHNA, CDR2 YNFKEQ. This CDR3 comprises 15 residues. V lost 1 base to trimming and J lost 7 bases, with 11 bases between them. The CDR3 protein is CASSQGNRANSPLHF. The DNA of the CDR3 is TGTGCCAGCAGCCAAGGGAACAGAGCAAATTCACCCCTCCACTTT.

This chain uses TRBV10-3 with TRBJ1-1; tentative D call: TRBD1 (5 bases). CDR1 and CDR2 (germline): ENHRY, SYGVKD. The CDR3 length is 13 residues. V lost 6 bases and J 1 base, leaving 9 bases between the germline ends. The CDR3 reads CAIRSTGNTEAFF. CDR3 coding DNA: TGTGCCATCAGATCTACAGGGAACACTGAAGCTTTCTTT.

J is TRBJ1-1 and V is TRBV6-5; no definite D call. Per germline, CDR1 MNHEY and CDR2 SVGAGI. Trimming left V 0 bases short and J 5 bases short, with 10 bases between. There are 14 residues in the CDR3. The CDR3 nucleotides are TGTGCCAGCAGTTACTCGGGCGGGCGAACTGAAGCTTTCTTT. This sequence encodes CASSYSGGRTEAFF.